This TCR beta chain was sequenced during a study of cytomegalovirus exposure and HLA in healthy donors. As regards this clone: What it recognizes is unknown.

The study ran its PCR with 60 Vbeta and 13 Jbeta primers. The authors' processing: Later, tens of millions of unique TCR beta chains were counted in an analysis, and approximately 10 million of them were shared. Clones were read by immunoSEQ multiplex PCR, and TCRdb kept only the in-frame ones, dropping some. For V, J and clone size, that table is used; D and trimming come from the DNA. Of approximately 150,000 clones in the sample, more than 60% were seen once. The CDR3 is 13 amino acids. The ends were cut back, 0 bases at V and 4 bases at J, with 5 bases in the middle. Germline lookup yields CDR1 SGHRS and CDR2 YFSETQ. General study findings and limits: The study listed 164 cytomegalovirus-associated TCR beta chains. Usually a TCR sequence was rare, but some public TCRs were found in many donors. Per a later analysis, 15,000 to 20,000 TCR beta sequences showed association with HLA alleles at 0.05 false discovery rate.

The sequenced sample consisted of PBMCs. This chain links TRBV5-1 with TRBJ1-3, with D uncertain. The clonotype was recovered from a male donor in good health and CMV-seronegative. CDR3 DNA: TGCGCCAGCAGCTTGGGTCCGGGAAACACCATATATTTT. Amino acids: CASSLGPGNTIYF.